This TCR beta chain was retrieved from a study of T cell changes during pregnancy in multiple sclerosis (dated by TCRdb to the late 2010s). Turning to the overall study: The study looked at changes in the T cell repertoire across pregnancy in women with multiple sclerosis.

Remarks on this clone: Its antigen is still unknown. No quality values exist for individual bases; no much larger clone is one base distant.

Counted from cysteine to phenylalanine, this CDR3 has 14 amino acids. Solely the CDR3 DNA is kept, with 42 bases framed from the first base. Relative to germline, V is missing 0 bases and J is missing 9 bases, with 5 bases of the junction outside any gene match. According to the germline V gene, CDR1 reads SGHRS and CDR2 reads YFSETQ. Library prep was done by the immunoSEQ multiplex PCR assay. TCRdb obtained this table from immuneACCESS and retained in-frame rearrangements with V and J assigned. These tables miss some clones; where compared with another copy, unresolved V genes account for less than half of the shortfall, and the remainder is unexplained. The sample table records more than 35,000 clones; approximately 92% of these occur just once. The top ten clones comprise about 0.45% of the sample.

This receptor was taken from a female donor in good health, enrolled as a control in a pregnancy study. The sequenced sample was CD4+ T cells from peripheral blood mononuclear cells, obtained in the third trimester of pregnancy. The chain links TRBV5-1 with TRBJ2-1; TRBD2 matches 8 bases in the middle. Here is the DNA: TGCGCCAGCAGCTTGGCGCTCGGGGGGGTTGAGCAGTTCTTC. It encodes CASSLALGGVEQFF.